The next 21 T cell receptor beta chains were all read from a single sample in a study of shared clonotypes between healthy human individuals. Some clones are missing from TCRdb's copy, which holds only in-frame ones; the method was immunoSEQ multiplex PCR. This table has about 580,000 clones, roughly 98% appearing once. Naive-designated CD8 cells lacked CD45RO, were positively enriched for CCR7, and omitted terminally differentiated effector memory CD45RA+ cells. Specimen: naive CD8+ T cells sorted from blood. The receptors derive from a man under 40 in good health.

The chain couples TRBV25-1 to TRBJ1-3, with D maybe TRBD1 (6 bases). The CDR3 has 16 amino acids. CDR1 and CDR2 (germline): MGHDK, SYGVNS. V was pared by 4 bases and J by 0 bases, with 13 bases between. Written as DNA, the CDR3 is TGTGCCAGCAGTGCAGGGACACCGAGCTCTGGAAACACCATATATTTT. Protein product: CASSAGTPSSGNTIYF.

This clone appeared once. The J gene is TRBJ2-1, the V gene TRBV14; D is unresolved. V shed 1 base and J shed 0 bases, with 16 bases lying between them. CDR1 SGHDN and CDR2 FVKESK come from the germline V gene. There are 18 residues in the CDR3. The CDR3 protein is CASSQVSGQDSSYNEQFF. The CDR3 DNA sequence: TGTGCCAGCAGCCAAGTAAGTGGCCAGGATAGCTCCTACAATGAGCAGTTCTTC.

This chain uses TRBV7-6 with TRBJ1-1, with TRBD1 as a possible D gene (5 bases). The CDR3 length is 14 residues. V gave up 1 base and J gave up 7 bases, with 13 bases separating them. In germline, CDR1 is SGHVS, CDR2 FNYEAQ. The CDR3 DNA follows: TGTGCCAGCAGCTTAGGGAGGGGTCCCGATGAAGCTTTCTTT. Translating it yields CASSLGRGPDEAFF. Supplemented by reference TRBV7-6 and TRBJ1-1, the full variable domain reads GAGVSQSPRYKVTKRGQDVALRCDPISGHVSLYWYRQALGQGPEFLTYFNYEAQQDKSGLPNDRFSAERPEGSISTLTIQRTEQRDSAMYRCASSLGRGPDEAFFGQGTRLTVV.

The chain couples TRBV30 to TRBJ1-5; TRBD1 is a possible D gene (6 bases). Deletions cut 2 bases from V and 8 bases from J, with 19 bases between. Looked up from germline, CDR1 is GTSNPN and CDR2 is SVGIG (reference sequence). The CDR3 sequence is 15 residues long. This chain's CDR3 is CAWSWGHGGGEPQHF. For the CDR3, the DNA is TGTGCCTGGAGTTGGGGACACGGGGGTGGTGAGCCCCAGCATTTT. The full variable domain, rest sourced from reference TRBV30 and TRBJ1-5, is SQTIHQWPATLVQPVGSPLSLECTVEGTSNPNLYWYRQAAGRGLQLLFYSVGIGQISSEVPQNLSASRPQDRQFILSSKKLLLSDSGFYLCAWSWGHGGGEPQHFGDGTRLSIL.

The chain carries TRBV5-1 and TRBJ2-1, with no clear D. Deletions cut 0 bases from V and 6 bases from J, with 10 bases between. The CDR3 covers 14 residues. CDR1 is SGHRS and CDR2 is YFSETQ in the germline V gene. CDR3 sequence (DNA): TGCGCCAGCAGCTTGGCTGTGGGGATCAATGAGCAGTTCTTC. It translates to CASSLAVGINEQFF.

The chain links TRBV7-9 to TRBJ1-1, with a possible D match to TRBD1 (5 bases). This CDR3 region has 13 residues. CDR1 and CDR2 from the germline V gene are SEHNR and FQNEAQ (reference sequence). The V and J ends lost 3 bases and 4 bases respectively, with 9 bases between them. The DNA for the CDR3 is TGTGCCAGCAGCTTTGGGGGAATCACTGAAGCTTTCTTT. Encoded protein: CASSFGGITEAFF. The full variable domain, with the rest looked up from reference TRBV7-9 and TRBJ1-1, is DTGVSQNPRHKITKRGQNVTFRCDPISEHNRLYWYRQTLGQGPEFLTYFQNEAQLEKSRLLSDRFSAERPKGSFSTLEIQRTEQGDSAMYLCASSFGGITEAFFGQGTRLTVV.

J is TRBJ2-4 and V is TRBV4-1, with 7 positions matching TRBD2. Trimming took 3 bases from V and 8 from J; bases not matched to a gene: 1. There are 12 residues in the CDR3. The germline gives CDR1 MGHRA, CDR2 YSYEKL. CDR3 protein: CASSQGGDIQYF. CDR3 DNA sequence: TGCGCCAGCAGCCAGGGAGGGGACATTCAGTACTTC.

The chain employs TRBV15 and TRBJ2-7; TRBD1 aligns across 7 bases. Germline CDR1 LNHNV, CDR2 YYDKDF (reference sequence). The CDR3 covers 13 residues. After removal of 3 bases from V and 3 bases from J, the junction contained 2 bases not matched to a gene. The DNA of the CDR3 is TGTGCCACCAGCAGCGGGACAGACTACGAGCAGTACTTC. Protein: CATSSGTDYEQYF.

The chain uses TRBV7-6 and TRBJ2-5; the D gene could be TRBD1 or TRBD2 (6 bases each). The V end lost 8 bases, the J end lost 0 bases, and 13 bases lay between the germline ends. The germline gives CDR1 SGHVS, CDR2 FNYEAQ. The CDR3 length is 14 residues. As DNA, the CDR3 is TGTGCCAGCTTTTCGGGGGCCAACCAAGAGACCCAGTACTTC. Its translation: CASFSGANQETQYF.

The rearrangement joins TRBV7-2 to TRBJ2-7; 9 bases agree with TRBD1. Germline-derived CDR1 and CDR2 are SGHTA and FQGNSA. After removal of 5 bases from V and 3 bases from J, the junction contained 5 bases not matched to a gene. CDR3 length: 14 residues. CDR3 nucleotides: TGTGCCAGCAGCAAGGGACAGGGCTTCTACGAGCAGTACTTC. This translates into CASSKGQGFYEQYF.

This rearrangement joins TRBV27 to TRBJ1-4; D is ambiguous. The V end was cut by 6 bases, the J end by 4 bases, with 6 bases between. Germline CDR1 and CDR2: MNHEY and SMNVEV (reference sequence). CDR3 size: 12 residues. CDR3 sequence: CASSGLNEKLFF. DNA of the CDR3: TGTGCCAGCAGCGGGCTTAATGAAAAACTGTTTTTT.

This clone was detected once. The genes are TRBV12-5 and TRBJ2-6; a possible D gene is TRBD1 (5 bases). CDR3 length: 17 residues. The germline gives CDR1 LGHNT, CDR2 FRNRAP. Trimming cost V 6 bases and J 0 bases, with 15 bases left between them. CDR3: CASGEQELSSGANVLTF. CDR3 nucleotide sequence: TGTGCTAGTGGGGAACAGGAGCTAAGCTCTGGGGCCAACGTCCTGACTTTC. Variable domain in full (rest from reference TRBV12-5 and TRBJ2-6): DARVTQTPRHKVTEMGQEVTMRCQPILGHNTVFWYRQTMMQGLELLAYFRNRAPLDDSGMPKDRFSAEMPDATLATLKIQPSEPRDSAVYFCASGEQELSSGANVLTFGAGSRLTVL.

This chain uses TRBV2 with TRBJ2-5, with 14 positions matching TRBD2. CDR1 and CDR2 (germline): SNHLY, FYNNEI. V shed 3 bases and J 5 bases; nucleotides not matched to a gene: 8. This CDR3 has 17 amino acids. The CDR3 here is CASSDGVTSGRVETQYF. In nucleotides, the CDR3 is TGTGCCAGCAGTGACGGGGTGACTAGCGGGAGGGTTGAGACCCAGTACTTC.

This clone appeared a single time. J is TRBJ2-7 and V is TRBV5-1; D is perhaps TRBD2 (6 bases). The V and J ends lost 1 base and 1 base respectively, with 15 bases between them. The CDR3 covers 16 residues. The germline V gene encodes CDR1 SGHRS and CDR2 YFSETQ. The CDR3 loop is CASSLLSGSTSYEQYF. In nucleotides, the CDR3 is TGCGCCAGCAGCTTGTTGTCCGGGAGTACTTCCTACGAGCAGTACTTC.

This clone has only one observation. V usage is TRBV4-1 and J usage is TRBJ2-1; 14 bases map to TRBD2. CDR1 and CDR2 from the germline V gene are MGHRA and YSYEKL. This CDR3 is 18 amino acids long. Trimming cost V 3 bases and J 4 bases; bases outside gene matches: 8. CDR3 region: CASSQAGTSGSSYNEQFF. The CDR3, as DNA: TGCGCCAGCAGCCAGGCCGGGACTAGCGGGAGTTCGTACAATGAGCAGTTCTTC.

This clone has only one observation. This chain connects TRBV27 to TRBJ1-4; perhaps TRBD1 as D (5 bases). Deletions cut 6 bases from V and 4 bases from J, with 15 bases between. CDR1 is MNHEY, CDR2 SMNVEV, per germline (reference sequence). The CDR3 is 15 residues long. The chain's CDR3 is CASSPIDSINEKLFF. The CDR3, as DNA: TGTGCCAGCAGCCCGATCGACAGCATTAATGAAAAACTGTTTTTT.

The gene calls are TRBV11-2 and TRBJ2-6; 12 nucleotides line up with TRBD1. Trimming cost V 5 bases and J 4 bases; bases outside gene matches: 6. The CDR3 length is 17 residues. Looked up from germline, CDR1 is SGHAT and CDR2 is FQNNGV. The CDR3 is CASSPGTGGFGANVLTF. Here the CDR3 DNA reads TGTGCCAGCAGCCCCGGGACAGGGGGCTTCGGGGCCAACGTCCTGACTTTC.

The chain links TRBV27 to TRBJ2-3; TRBD2 agrees at 10 bases. The V gene end was trimmed by 3 bases and the J gene end by 5 bases; junction bases not matched to a gene: 5. This CDR3 is 15 amino acids long. Germline V gene data show CDR1 as MNHEY and CDR2 as SMNVEV (reference sequence). CDR3 sequence reads: CASSFGLAGVDTQYF. CDR3 DNA sequence: TGTGCCAGCAGTTTCGGGCTAGCGGGAGTAGATACGCAGTATTTT.

The chain combines TRBV2 with TRBJ1-1; D may be TRBD1 (6 bases). Trimming removed 0 bases from V and 0 bases from J, with 17 bases in between. The CDR3 totals 18 residues. From germline, CDR1 is SNHLY and CDR2 FYNNEI. Here the CDR3 reads CASSEAREGGSMNTEAFF. The CDR3 DNA reads as TGTGCCAGCAGTGAAGCTAGAGAAGGGGGTAGCATGAACACTGAAGCTTTCTTT.

The CDR3, as DNA: TGTGCCAGCAGCTTACGAGGGACAGGTTCCAATGAGCAGTTCTTC. Amino acids: CASSLRGTGSNEQFF. The rearrangement joins TRBV13 to TRBJ2-1, with TRBD1 matching over 8 bases. V was pared by 2 bases and J by 6 bases, with 6 bases of the junction left unmatched. CDR3 length: 15 amino acids. Germline V gene data show CDR1 as PRHDT and CDR2 as FYEKMQ (reference sequence).

The rearrangement uses TRBV4-3 and TRBJ1-1; D is possibly TRBD1 (5 bases). The CDR3 loop spans 16 amino acids. V dropped 0 bases and J dropped 4 bases, with 15 bases sitting between them. The germline V gene has CDR1 LGHNA and CDR2 YSLEER. CDR3 in DNA: TGCGCCAGCAGCCAAGACGGAACCGGGACTCGCACTGAAGCTTTCTTT. It specifies CASSQDGTGTRTEAFF.